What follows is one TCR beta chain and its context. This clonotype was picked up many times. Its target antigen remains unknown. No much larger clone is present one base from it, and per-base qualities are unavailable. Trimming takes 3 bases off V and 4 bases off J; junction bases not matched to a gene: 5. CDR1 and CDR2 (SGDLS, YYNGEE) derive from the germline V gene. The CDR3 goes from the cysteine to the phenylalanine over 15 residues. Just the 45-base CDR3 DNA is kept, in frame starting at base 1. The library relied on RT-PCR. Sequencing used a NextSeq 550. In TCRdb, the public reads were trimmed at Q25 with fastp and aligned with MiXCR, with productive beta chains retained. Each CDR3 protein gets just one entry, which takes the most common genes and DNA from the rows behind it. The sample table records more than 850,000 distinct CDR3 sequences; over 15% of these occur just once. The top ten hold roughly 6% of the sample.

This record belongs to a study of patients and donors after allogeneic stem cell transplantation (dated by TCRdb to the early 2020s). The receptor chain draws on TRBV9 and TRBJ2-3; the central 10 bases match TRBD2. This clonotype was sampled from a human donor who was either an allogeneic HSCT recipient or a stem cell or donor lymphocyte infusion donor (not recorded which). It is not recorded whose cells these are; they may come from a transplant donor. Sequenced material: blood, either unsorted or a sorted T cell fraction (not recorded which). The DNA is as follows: TGTGCCAGCAGCGCAGCGGGAGGGGTAGCAGATACGCAGTATTTT. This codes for CASSAAGGVADTQYF.